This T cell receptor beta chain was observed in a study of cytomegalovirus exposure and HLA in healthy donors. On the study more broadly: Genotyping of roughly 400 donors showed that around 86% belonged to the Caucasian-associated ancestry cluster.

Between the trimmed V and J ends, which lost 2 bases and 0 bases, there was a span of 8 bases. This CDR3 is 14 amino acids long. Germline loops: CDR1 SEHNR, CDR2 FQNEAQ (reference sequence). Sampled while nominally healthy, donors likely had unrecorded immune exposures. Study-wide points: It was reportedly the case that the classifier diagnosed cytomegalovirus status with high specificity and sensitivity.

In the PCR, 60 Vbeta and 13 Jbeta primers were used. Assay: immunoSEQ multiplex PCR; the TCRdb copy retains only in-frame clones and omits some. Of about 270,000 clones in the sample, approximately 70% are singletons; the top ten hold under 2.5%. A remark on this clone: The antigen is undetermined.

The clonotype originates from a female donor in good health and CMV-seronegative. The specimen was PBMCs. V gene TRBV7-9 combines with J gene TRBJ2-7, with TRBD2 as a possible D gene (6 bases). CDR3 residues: CASSLMRGSYEQYF. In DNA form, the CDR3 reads TGTGCCAGCAGCTTAATGCGGGGCTCCTACGAGCAGTACTTC.